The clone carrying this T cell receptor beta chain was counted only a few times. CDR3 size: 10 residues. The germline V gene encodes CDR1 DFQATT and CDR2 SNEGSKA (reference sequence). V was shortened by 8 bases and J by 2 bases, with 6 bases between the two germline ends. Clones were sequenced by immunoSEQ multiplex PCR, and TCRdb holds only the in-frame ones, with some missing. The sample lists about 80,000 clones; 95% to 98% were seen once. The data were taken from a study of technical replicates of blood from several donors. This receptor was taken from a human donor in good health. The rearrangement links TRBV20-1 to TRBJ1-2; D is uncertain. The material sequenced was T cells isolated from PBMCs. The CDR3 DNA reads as TGCAGTTCCCAGAACTATGGCTACACCTTC. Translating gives CSSQNYGYTF.